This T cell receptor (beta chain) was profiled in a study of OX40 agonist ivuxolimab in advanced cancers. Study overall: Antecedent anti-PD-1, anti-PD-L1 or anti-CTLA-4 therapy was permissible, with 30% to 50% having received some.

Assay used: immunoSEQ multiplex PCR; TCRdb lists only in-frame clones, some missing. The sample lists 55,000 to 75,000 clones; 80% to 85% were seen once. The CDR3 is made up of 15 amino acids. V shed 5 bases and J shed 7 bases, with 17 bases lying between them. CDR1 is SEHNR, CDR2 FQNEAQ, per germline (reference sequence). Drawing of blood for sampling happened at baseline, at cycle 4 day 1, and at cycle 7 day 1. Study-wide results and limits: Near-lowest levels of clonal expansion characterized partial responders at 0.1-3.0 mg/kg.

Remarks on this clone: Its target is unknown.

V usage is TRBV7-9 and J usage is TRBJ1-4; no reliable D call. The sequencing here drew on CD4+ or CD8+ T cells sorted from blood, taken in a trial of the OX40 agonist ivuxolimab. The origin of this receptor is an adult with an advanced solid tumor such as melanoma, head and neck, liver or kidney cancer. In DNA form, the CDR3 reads TGTGCCAGCAGCCAAGATTTGAGAGGGCGTGAAAAACTGTTTTTT. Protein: CASSQDLRGREKLFF.